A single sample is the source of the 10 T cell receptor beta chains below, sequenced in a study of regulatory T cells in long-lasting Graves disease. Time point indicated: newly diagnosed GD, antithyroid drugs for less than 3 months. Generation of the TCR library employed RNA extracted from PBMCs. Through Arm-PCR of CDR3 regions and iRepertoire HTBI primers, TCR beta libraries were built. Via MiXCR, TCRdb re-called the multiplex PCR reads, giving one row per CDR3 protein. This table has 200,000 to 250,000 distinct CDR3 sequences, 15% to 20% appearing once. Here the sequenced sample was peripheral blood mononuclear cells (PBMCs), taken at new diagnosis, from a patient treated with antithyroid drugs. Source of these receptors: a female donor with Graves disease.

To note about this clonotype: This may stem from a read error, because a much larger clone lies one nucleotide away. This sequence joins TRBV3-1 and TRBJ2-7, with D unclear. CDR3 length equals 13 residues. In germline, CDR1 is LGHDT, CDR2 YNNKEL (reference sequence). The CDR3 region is CACSQGYSYEQYF. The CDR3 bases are TGTGCCTGCAGCCAAGGGTATTCGTACGAGCAGTACTTC.

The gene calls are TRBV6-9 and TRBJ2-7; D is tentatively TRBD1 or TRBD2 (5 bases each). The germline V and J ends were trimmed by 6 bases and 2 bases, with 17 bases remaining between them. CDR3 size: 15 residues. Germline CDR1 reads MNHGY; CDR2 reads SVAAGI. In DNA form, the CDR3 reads TGTGCCAGCAGCGAGAGGGGAGCTGGAACCTACGAGCAGTACTTC. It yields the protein CASSERGAGTYEQYF.

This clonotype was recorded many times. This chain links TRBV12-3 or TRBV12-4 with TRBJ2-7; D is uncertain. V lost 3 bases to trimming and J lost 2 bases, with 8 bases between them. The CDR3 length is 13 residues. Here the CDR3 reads CASSLKGTYEQYF. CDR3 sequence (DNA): TGTGCCAGCAGTTTGAAAGGTACCTACGAGCAGTACTTC.

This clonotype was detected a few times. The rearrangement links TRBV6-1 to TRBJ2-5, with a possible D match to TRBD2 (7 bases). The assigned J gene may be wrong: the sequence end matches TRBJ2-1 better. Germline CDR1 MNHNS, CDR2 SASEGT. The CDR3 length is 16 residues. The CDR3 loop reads CASTPRGGDTADEQFF. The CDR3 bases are TGTGCCAGCACGCCAAGGGGAGGGGACACAGCGGATGAGCAGTTCTTC.

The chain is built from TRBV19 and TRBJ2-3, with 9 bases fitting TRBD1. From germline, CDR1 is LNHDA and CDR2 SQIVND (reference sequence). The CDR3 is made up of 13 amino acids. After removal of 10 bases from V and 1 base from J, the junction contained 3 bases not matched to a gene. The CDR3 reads CATRDRGTDTQYF. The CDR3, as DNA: TGTGCCACCCGGGACAGGGGCACAGATACGCAGTATTTT.

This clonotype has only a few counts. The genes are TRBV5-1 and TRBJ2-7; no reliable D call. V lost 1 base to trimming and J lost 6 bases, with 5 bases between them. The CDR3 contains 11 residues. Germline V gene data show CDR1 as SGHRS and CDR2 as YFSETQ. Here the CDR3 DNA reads TGCGCCAGCAGCTTGAGCTCCGAGCAGTACTTC. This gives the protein CASSLSSEQYF.

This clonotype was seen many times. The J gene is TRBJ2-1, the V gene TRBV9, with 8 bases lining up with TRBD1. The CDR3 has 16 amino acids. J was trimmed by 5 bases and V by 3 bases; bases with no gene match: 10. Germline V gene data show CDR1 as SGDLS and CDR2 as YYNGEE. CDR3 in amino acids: CASSEPRGRFHNEQFF. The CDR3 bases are TGTGCCAGCAGCGAACCCAGGGGGCGATTTCACAATGAGCAGTTCTTC.

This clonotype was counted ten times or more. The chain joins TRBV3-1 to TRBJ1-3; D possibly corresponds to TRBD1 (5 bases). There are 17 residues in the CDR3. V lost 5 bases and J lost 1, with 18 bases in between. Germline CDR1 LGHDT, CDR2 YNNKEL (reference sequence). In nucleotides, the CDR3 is TGTGCCAGCAGCTTGACCGGGACTGCCTCTTCTGGAAACACCATATATTTT. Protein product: CASSLTGTASSGNTIYF. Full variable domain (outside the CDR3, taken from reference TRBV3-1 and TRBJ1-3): DTAVSQTPKYLVTQMGNDKSIKCEQNLGHDTMYWYKQDSKKFLKIMFSYNNKELIINETVPNRFSPKSPDKAHLNLHINSLELGDSAVYFCASSLTGTASSGNTIYFGEGSWLTVV.

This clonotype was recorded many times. CDR3 nucleotides: TGTGCCAGCAGTTCCCGGACAGGGGATAACTATGGCTACACCTTC. Translated, it gives CASSSRTGDNYGYTF. The genes are TRBV28 and TRBJ1-2; 9 nucleotides line up with TRBD1. Losses at the gene ends were 4 bases for V and 1 base for J; bases not matched to a gene: 4. Germline lookup yields CDR1 MDHEN and CDR2 SYDVKM. This CDR3 has 15 amino acids.

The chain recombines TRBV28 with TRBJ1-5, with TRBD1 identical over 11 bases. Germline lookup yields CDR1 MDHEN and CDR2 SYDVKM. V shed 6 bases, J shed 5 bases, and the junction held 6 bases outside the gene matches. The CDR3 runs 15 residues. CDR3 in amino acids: CASSPRTGGDQPQHF. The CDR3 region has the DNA TGTGCCAGCAGCCCTCGGACAGGGGGCGATCAGCCCCAGCATTTT.